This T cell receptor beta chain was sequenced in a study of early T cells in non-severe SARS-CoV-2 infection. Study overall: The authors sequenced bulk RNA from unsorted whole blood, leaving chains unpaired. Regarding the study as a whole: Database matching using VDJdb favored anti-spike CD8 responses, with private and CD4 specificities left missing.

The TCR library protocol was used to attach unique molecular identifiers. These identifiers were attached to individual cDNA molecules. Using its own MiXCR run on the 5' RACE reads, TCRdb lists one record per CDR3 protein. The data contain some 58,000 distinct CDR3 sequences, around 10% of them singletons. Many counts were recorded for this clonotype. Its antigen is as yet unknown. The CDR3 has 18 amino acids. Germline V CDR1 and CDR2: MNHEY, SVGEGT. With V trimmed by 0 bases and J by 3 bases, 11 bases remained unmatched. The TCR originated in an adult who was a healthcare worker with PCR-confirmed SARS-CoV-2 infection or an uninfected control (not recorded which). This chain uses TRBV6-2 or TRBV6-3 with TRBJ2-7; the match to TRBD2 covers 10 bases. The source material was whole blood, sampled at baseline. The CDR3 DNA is TGTGCCAGCAGTTACTCCGCCGCCAGACTAGCGGGCCGCTACGAGCAGTACTTC. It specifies CASSYSAARLAGRYEQYF.